Below are 16 T cell receptor beta chains sequenced from a single sample in a study of sequential checkpoint blockade in melanoma. The repertoire was sequenced with immunoSEQ multiplex PCR; TCRdb's copy has only in-frame clones and lacks some. This sample carries approximately 22,000 clones, around 80% of them seen once, and the ten largest clones take approximately 10%. Sample treatment: randomized to nivolumab then ipilimumab (arm A) or the reverse (arm B). The sequenced sample was CD8+ T cells sorted from blood (inferred from file names), obtained from a patient given nivolumab and ipilimumab in sequence. These receptors all come from a human donor with melanoma.

This rearrangement joins TRBV7-9 to TRBJ2-3; D is undetermined. This CDR3 spans 13 amino acids. Trimming pared 1 base from V and 6 bases from J, leaving 8 bases between. Germline lookup yields CDR1 SEHNR and CDR2 FQNEAQ (reference sequence). The CDR3 is CASSLDWSDTQYF. Written as DNA, the CDR3 is TGTGCCAGCAGCTTAGATTGGAGCGATACGCAGTATTTT.

The chain carries TRBV6-5 and TRBJ2-7; 12 nucleotides align to TRBD1. The CDR3 runs 13 residues. In germline, CDR1 is MNHEY, CDR2 SVGAGI. V gave up 8 bases and J gave up 5 bases; unmatched junction bases: 4. The CDR3: CASRDRGRDEQYF. CDR3 in DNA: TGTGCCAGCCGGGACAGGGGGCGCGACGAGCAGTACTTC.

The rearrangement links TRBV27 to TRBJ1-2; tentative D call: TRBD1 (6 bases). V was shortened by 2 bases and J by 4 bases, with 14 bases between the two germline ends. The CDR3 covers 15 residues. CDR1 and CDR2 (germline): MNHEY, SMNVEV (reference sequence). CDR3 sequence (DNA): TGTGCCAGCAGTTTACGTCCCGACAGGCCCTATGGCTACACCTTC. This sequence encodes CASSLRPDRPYGYTF.

The chain combines TRBV4-3 with TRBJ2-7; TRBD2 aligns across 7 bases. Germline CDR1 and CDR2: LGHNA and YSLEER. CDR3 length: 16 residues. V lost 0 bases to trimming and J lost 12 bases; unmatched junction nucleotides: 17. The CDR3 nucleotides read TGCGCCAGCAGCCAAGATGTTCGCGGGAGCCCAAGGTGGCTGTACTTC. This sequence encodes CASSQDVRGSPRWLYF.

In its sample, this clone was seen once. The germline gene is not matched at one end of the junction; a read error may be the cause. V usage is TRBV29-1 and J usage is TRBJ2-7; D may be TRBD1 (5 bases). This CDR3 has 13 residues. Germline V gene lookup returns CDR1 SQVTM and CDR2 ANQGSEA. The CDR3 sequence: CSVEGPGSYGQYF. The CDR3 region has the DNA TGCAGCGTTGAAGGCCCAGGGTCCTACGGGCAGTACTTC.

This chain uses TRBV14 with TRBJ1-2; 9 bases are shared with TRBD1. The CDR3 has 15 residues. V lost 5 bases, J lost 7 bases, and 11 bases stayed unmatched. Germline values: CDR1 SGHDN, CDR2 FVKESK. The CDR3 DNA is TGTGCCAGCAGCGCCCGGGACAGGGTCAGGGGTGGCTACACCTTC. It encodes CASSARDRVRGGYTF.

This sequence joins TRBV2 and TRBJ1-2; 7 nucleotides agree with TRBD1. CDR3 size: 13 residues. CDR1 and CDR2 (germline): SNHLY, FYNNEI. The J segment lost 2 bases and the V segment lost 6 bases, leaving 3 bases of the junction unmatched. CDR3 sequence reads: CASRMGQNYGYTF. CDR3 nucleotide sequence: TGTGCCAGCAGGATGGGACAGAACTATGGCTACACCTTC.

This clone was seen more than once but under ten times. The chain joins TRBV19 to TRBJ2-5; TRBD1 matches 12 bases. CDR1 and CDR2 (germline): LNHDA, SQIVND (reference sequence). After removal of 6 bases from V and 6 bases from J, the junction contained 5 bases not matched to a gene. The CDR3 consists of 14 residues. The CDR3 region is CASRPGQGAKTQYF. DNA of the CDR3: TGTGCCAGTAGGCCGGGACAGGGGGCAAAGACCCAGTACTTC.

This chain joins TRBV30 and TRBJ1-1, with D tentatively TRBD1 (5 bases). Trimming cost V 1 base and J 0 bases, with 15 bases left between them. Looked up from germline, CDR1 is GTSNPN and CDR2 is SVGIG (reference sequence). The CDR3 sequence is 16 residues long. The CDR3 nucleotides read TGTGCCTGGAGTGGACAGCTTACCTTCATGAACACTGAAGCTTTCTTT. Its translation is CAWSGQLTFMNTEAFF.

The rearrangement joins TRBV5-1 to TRBJ2-2; 10 nucleotides align to TRBD2. V shed 4 bases, J shed 7 bases, and the junction held 7 bases outside the gene matches. Germline CDR1 is SGHRS and CDR2 is YFSETQ. This CDR3 has 15 amino acids. The chain's CDR3 is CASSPLAGVSGELFF. Here the CDR3 DNA reads TGCGCCAGCAGCCCCCTAGCGGGAGTGAGCGGGGAGCTGTTTTTT.

The chain joins TRBV10-3 to TRBJ2-2, with 9 positions matching TRBD2. Germline CDR1 reads ENHRY; CDR2 reads SYGVKD. The CDR3 length is 17 residues. With 3 bases clipped from V and 0 bases from J, the junction kept 5 bases outside the gene matches. The CDR3 here is CAISEVGLASNTGELFF. The CDR3 DNA follows: TGTGCCATCAGTGAAGTCGGACTAGCGTCGAACACCGGGGAGCTGTTTTTT.

The J gene is TRBJ1-2, the V gene TRBV6-6; 7 positions agree with TRBD1. Germline assignment: CDR1 MNHNY and CDR2 SVGAGI (reference sequence). This CDR3 contains 12 residues. V gave up 4 bases and J gave up 7 bases; unmatched junction bases: 3. DNA for the CDR3: TGTGCCAGCAGTTTGGGACAGCGTGGCTACACCTTC. Its translation: CASSLGQRGYTF.

The gene calls are TRBV23-1 and TRBJ2-7; 7 nucleotides match TRBD1. TRBV23-1 is an open reading frame whose function is uncertain. The CDR3 totals 16 residues. V gave up 3 bases and J gave up 13 bases; unmatched junction bases: 21. The CDR3 DNA is TGCGCCAGCAGTCACCCTACCGGGACAGCCCTTCTTAGAGAATACTTC. This gives the protein CASSHPTGTALLREYF.

The chain is built from TRBV4-3 and TRBJ2-3; 8 bases match TRBD2. CDR1 is LGHNA and CDR2 is YSLEER in the germline V gene. This CDR3 spans 15 amino acids. V lost 3 bases to trimming and J lost 7 bases; unmatched junction nucleotides: 9. For the CDR3, the DNA is TGCGCCAGCAGCCACCTAGAGCGGGAGCGGAATACGCAGTATTTT. Its protein product is CASSHLERERNTQYF.

This chain uses TRBV5-4 with TRBJ2-5, with D possibly matching TRBD1 (6 bases). The CDR3 is made up of 14 amino acids. Germline V gives CDR1 SGHNT, CDR2 YYREEE (reference sequence). V was cut by 4 bases and J by 5 bases, with 15 bases left in between. CDR3: CASSPGQADETQYF. The CDR3, as DNA: TGTGCCAGCAGCCCGGGACAAGCAGATGAGACCCAGTACTTC.

This clone was recorded a few times. This CDR3 reads CASSYRGLDVREQYF. DNA of the CDR3: TGTGCCAGCAGTTACCGGGGACTAGACGTCCGCGAGCAGTACTTC. This chain links TRBV6-5 with TRBJ2-7; 8 positions match TRBD2. Germline trimming cut 2 bases from V and 6 bases from J; bases unmatched to any gene: 9. CDR1 MNHEY and CDR2 SVGAGI come from the germline V gene. The CDR3 consists of 15 residues.